This T cell receptor beta chain stems from a study of T cell responses to AZD1222 COVID-19 vaccine. This CDR3 has 18 residues. The junction had 11 bases not matched to a gene; V was cut back by 3 bases and J by 4 bases. The V gene's germline CDR1 is KGHSH and CDR2 LQKENI. Using immunoSEQ multiplex PCR, the repertoire was profiled, and TCRdb retains in-frame clones only, with some absent. Of 150,000 to 200,000 clones in the sample, approximately 90% were seen once. This clonotype was sampled from an adult who received the MenACWY meningococcal vaccine as a control. The chain joins TRBV18 to TRBJ2-3; 12 bases match TRBD1. Specimen: peripheral blood, collected 28 days after the second dose of the MenACWY control vaccine. CDR3 sequence: CASSPLPLGTGGADTQYF. The CDR3 DNA reads TGTGCCAGCTCACCCCTTCCCCTCGGGACAGGGGGCGCAGATACGCAGTATTTT.